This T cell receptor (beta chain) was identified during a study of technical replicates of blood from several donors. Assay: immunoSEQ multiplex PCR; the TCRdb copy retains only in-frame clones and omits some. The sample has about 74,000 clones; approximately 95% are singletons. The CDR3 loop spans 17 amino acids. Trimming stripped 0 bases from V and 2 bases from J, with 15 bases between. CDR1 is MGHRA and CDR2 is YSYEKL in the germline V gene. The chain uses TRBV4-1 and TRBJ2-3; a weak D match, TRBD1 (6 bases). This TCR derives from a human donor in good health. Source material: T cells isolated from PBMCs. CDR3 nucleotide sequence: TGCGCCAGCAGCCAAGAGTCGTCGAGGGGGAACACAGATACGCAGTATTTT. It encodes CASSQESSRGNTDTQYF.